These 18 T cell receptor beta chains came from one sample sequenced in a study of blood T cell repertoires in COVID-19. Assay: immunoSEQ multiplex PCR; the TCRdb copy retains only in-frame clones and omits some. The table lists almost 25,000 clones, roughly 77% of them singletons. Source material: peripheral blood. These receptors all stem from a woman in her 70s with COVID-19, enrolled during active disease.

The J gene is TRBJ2-5, the V gene TRBV27; a weak D match, TRBD2 (7 bases). Trimming cost V 5 bases and J 1 base, with 17 bases left between them. Looked up from germline, CDR1 is MNHEY and CDR2 is SMNVEV (reference sequence). CDR3 length: 16 residues. The CDR3 protein is CASSPEGGNTQETQYF. CDR3 DNA sequence: TGTGCCAGCAGTCCCGAGGGGGGGAACACCCAAGAGACCCAGTACTTC.

This sequence joins TRBV6-2 or TRBV6-3 and TRBJ1-2, with 12 bases identical to TRBD1. Germline values: CDR1 MNHEY, CDR2 SVGEGT. This CDR3 contains 15 residues. Losses at the gene ends were 5 bases for V and 3 bases for J; bases not matched to a gene: 4. The CDR3 bases are TGTGCCAGCAGTCCCGGGACAGGGGGCGACTATGGCTACACCTTC. This encodes CASSPGTGGDYGYTF.

The count of this clone is one. The V gene is TRBV19, the J gene TRBJ2-1, with D perhaps matching TRBD1 (5 bases). The germline V and J ends were trimmed by 3 bases and 5 bases, with 23 bases remaining between them. The CDR3 extends over 18 amino acids. The germline V gene has CDR1 LNHDA and CDR2 SQIVND (reference sequence). This chain's CDR3 is CASSIGQGNPGRHNEQFF. The CDR3 coding sequence is TGTGCCAGTAGTATCGGGCAGGGAAACCCCGGCCGACACAATGAGCAGTTCTTC.

The CDR3 coding sequence is TGTGCCAGTACCGGAACGGCGGGGGGTTTCTACAATGAGCAGTTCTTC. This encodes CASTGTAGGFYNEQFF. The V gene is TRBV19, the J gene TRBJ2-1, with 8 bases lining up with TRBD2. J gave up 3 bases and V 7 bases, and 11 bases lay outside the gene matches. CDR3 length equals 16 residues. Germline assignment: CDR1 LNHDA and CDR2 SQIVND (reference sequence).

In DNA form, the CDR3 reads TGTGCCACCAGCAAGCTACTGAACACAGATACGCAGTATTTT. Translated: CATSKLLNTDTQYF. J is TRBJ2-3 and V is TRBV15, with no clear D. The V gene lost 4 bases and the J gene lost 2 bases, with 10 bases spanning the gap. Per the germline V gene, CDR1 is LNHNV and CDR2 is YYDKDF (reference sequence). CDR3 length equals 14 residues.

This clone turned up a few times. The genes are TRBV7-8 and TRBJ2-3; D might be TRBD2 (5 bases). The CDR3 loop spans 14 amino acids. Germline CDR1 and CDR2: SGHVS and FQNEAQ. V lost 5 bases, J lost 0 bases, and 9 bases lay in between. For the CDR3, the DNA is TGTGCCAGCAGCCTCCGGACTAGCACAGATACGCAGTATTTT. This codes for CASSLRTSTDTQYF.

The genes are TRBV2 and TRBJ1-2, with D perhaps TRBD1 (5 bases). The CDR3 is 14 residues long. Germline V gene data show CDR1 as SNHLY and CDR2 as FYNNEI. Deletions cut 7 bases from V and 0 bases from J, with 12 bases between. The DNA for the CDR3 is TGTGCCAGCACCCCAGGGAATACTAACTATGGCTACACCTTC. Translation: CASTPGNTNYGYTF.

This chain uses TRBV7-8 with TRBJ1-1; 8 bases align to TRBD1. V lost 5 bases and J lost 7; bases outside the gene matches: 6. Germline-derived CDR1 and CDR2 are SGHVS and FQNEAQ. The CDR3 has 13 amino acids. The DNA for the CDR3 is TGTGCCAGCAGCGCGGACAGGGCCTTTGAAGCTTTCTTT. Protein product: CASSADRAFEAFF.

The chain employs TRBV4-1 and TRBJ2-1; 7 positions match TRBD2. CDR3 length: 16 residues. V was pared by 3 bases and J by 9 bases, with 14 bases of the junction left unmatched. CDR1 is MGHRA, CDR2 YSYEKL, per germline. The chain's CDR3 is CASSHALARGLSEQFF. The CDR3 DNA is TGCGCCAGCAGCCATGCACTAGCGAGGGGATTGAGTGAGCAGTTCTTC.

This sequence joins TRBV7-9 and TRBJ1-2; D remains ambiguous. The V end was cut by 5 bases, the J end by 0 bases, with 13 bases between. The CDR3 is made up of 15 amino acids. The germline V gene has CDR1 SEHNR and CDR2 FQNEAQ (reference sequence). CDR3 nucleotide sequence: TGTGCCAGCAGCCCTCGCGCGGAAGCTAACTATGGCTACACCTTC. This gives the protein CASSPRAEANYGYTF.

This chain joins TRBV7-3 and TRBJ2-7, with a weak D call TRBD2 (5 bases). This CDR3 comprises 16 residues. Per germline, CDR1 SGHTA and CDR2 FQGTGA. The CDR3 DNA follows: TGTACTCAAGCCCCCGCGGGCAAAGGAAGCTCCTACGAGCAGTACGTC. Protein product: CTQAPAGKGSSYEQYV.

The rearrangement uses TRBV10-3 and TRBJ2-3; 12 positions agree with TRBD2. With 5 bases clipped from V and 4 bases from J, the junction kept 7 bases outside the gene matches. CDR3 length equals 16 residues. The germline V gene encodes CDR1 ENHRY and CDR2 SYGVKD. The CDR3 nucleotides read TGTGCCATCAGTTCGACTAGCGGGGGAGTAGCAGATACGCAGTATTTT. Its translation is CAISSTSGGVADTQYF.

The genes are TRBV19 and TRBJ2-1, with TRBD2 matching 13 bases. The CDR3 has 14 amino acids. Germline V gives CDR1 LNHDA, CDR2 SQIVND (reference sequence). Unmatched junction bases numbered 2, after V lost 5 bases and J lost 7 bases. The CDR3: CASSLLAGGNEQFF. The CDR3 region has the DNA TGTGCCAGTAGTTTACTAGCGGGAGGGAATGAGCAGTTCTTC.

This sequence joins TRBV7-9 and TRBJ1-6; TRBD1 is a possible D gene (6 bases). The CDR3 loop spans 14 amino acids. Germline V gene sequence: CDR1 SEHNR, CDR2 FQNEAQ (reference sequence). V was shortened by 0 bases and J by 10 bases, with 10 bases between the two germline ends. This chain's CDR3 is CASSLAAGESPLHF. CDR3 in DNA: TGTGCCAGCAGCTTAGCAGCAGGGGAATCACCCCTCCACTTT.

This clone occurred once. The genes are TRBV15 and TRBJ2-4; the match to TRBD1 covers 9 bases. After removal of 6 bases from V and 8 bases from J, the junction contained 11 bases not matched to a gene. The CDR3 covers 15 residues. Per germline, CDR1 LNHNV and CDR2 YYDKDF (reference sequence). CDR3 nucleotides: TGTGCCACCAGACACACACAGGGGGCCAGGGACATTCAGTACTTC. This gives the protein CATRHTQGARDIQYF. The variable domain in full, completed from reference TRBV15 and TRBJ2-4, reads DAMVIQNPRYQVTQFGKPVTLSCSQTLNHNVMYWYQQKSSQAPKLLFHYYDKDFNNEADTPDNFQSRRPNTSFCFLDIRSPGLGDTAMYLCATRHTQGARDIQYFGAGTRLSVL.

The chain combines TRBV5-4 with TRBJ2-1; 10 positions agree with TRBD2. The germline V gene has CDR1 SGHNT and CDR2 YYREEE (reference sequence). The trim removed 1 base at V and 8 bases at J, leaving 6 bases unmatched. There are 15 residues in the CDR3. The CDR3 is CASSLSSSGSDEQFF. The CDR3 coding sequence is TGTGCCAGCAGCTTGAGCTCTAGCGGGAGTGATGAGCAGTTCTTC.

The chain carries TRBV11-2 and TRBJ2-1; TRBD2 is a possible D gene (7 bases). V dropped 5 bases and J dropped 6 bases, with 11 bases sitting between them. Per the germline V gene, CDR1 is SGHAT and CDR2 is FQNNGV. CDR3 size: 13 residues. The CDR3 loop is CASSAGAGNEQFF. CDR3 bases: TGTGCCAGCAGCGCGGGGGCCGGCAATGAGCAGTTCTTC.

This chain uses TRBV21-1 with TRBJ2-7; TRBD1, the table's D call, lacks a check against the DNA. TRBV21-1 is an annotated pseudogene. CDR3 length equals 17 residues. CDR3 residues: CASSEGQGSNFCCEQYV. The DNA of the CDR3 is TGTGCCAGCAGCGAAGGACAGGGGTCTAACTTTTGTTGCGAGCAGTACGTC.